Presented here are 29 T cell receptor beta chains from one specimen sequenced in a study of cytomegalovirus exposure and HLA in healthy donors. A multiplex PCR was run with 60 Vbeta primers and 13 Jbeta primers. The assay was immunoSEQ multiplex PCR, and TCRdb's table has in-frame clones only and misses some. The data hold roughly 80,000 clones, with roughly two thirds observed a single time. Sequenced: PBMCs. The receptors come from a woman between 45 and 65 years old in good health and CMV-seropositive.

On this clone: The junction does not match germline at one end; this may be a read error. V and J are TRBV7-9 and TRBJ1-4; no definite D call. The CDR3 has 11 residues. CDR1 SEHNR and CDR2 FQNEAQ come from the germline V gene (reference sequence). Here the CDR3 reads CSSRSGEKLFF. DNA of the CDR3: TGTTCCAGCAGGTCGGGGGAAAAACTGTTTTTT.

CDR3 in amino acids: CASSELVSASGNTIYF. CDR3 in DNA: TGTGCCAGCAGTGAACTGGTTAGCGCCTCTGGAAACACCATATATTTT. This rearrangement joins TRBV2 to TRBJ1-3; D unclear. The germline V gene has CDR1 SNHLY and CDR2 FYNNEI. V lost 2 bases and J lost 0, with 11 bases in between. This CDR3 comprises 16 residues. The whole variable domain, filled in from reference TRBV2 and TRBJ1-3, reads EPEVTQTPSHQVTQMGQEVILRCVPISNHLYFYWYRQILGQKVEFLVSFYNNEISEKSEIFDDQFSVERPDGSNFTLKIRSTKLEDSAMYFCASSELVSASGNTIYFGEGSWLTVV.

The J gene is TRBJ1-1, the V gene TRBV5-4, with D maybe TRBD1 (5 bases). V was clipped by 3 bases and J by 1 base, with 13 bases between them. The V gene's germline CDR1 is SGHNT and CDR2 YYREEE (reference sequence). This CDR3 comprises 15 residues. The CDR3, as DNA: TGTGCCAGCAGCTGGGTGGGGGGGAAGAACACTGAAGCTTTCTTT. This encodes CASSWVGGKNTEAFF. Full variable domain (outside the CDR3, taken from reference TRBV5-4 and TRBJ1-1): ETGVTQSPTHLIKTRGQQVTLRCSSQSGHNTVSWYQQALGQGPQFIFQYYREEENGRGNFPPRFSGLQFPNYSSELNVNALELDDSALYLCASSWVGGKNTEAFFGQGTRLTVV.

This sequence joins TRBV13 and TRBJ2-1; D call uncertain. In germline, CDR1 is PRHDT, CDR2 FYEKMQ (reference sequence). Trimming took 5 bases from V and 8 from J, leaving 13 bases between them. This CDR3 is built from 13 residues. CDR3: CASSGEVADEQFF. Written as DNA, the CDR3 is TGTGCCAGCAGCGGCGAGGTCGCAGATGAGCAGTTCTTC.

This clone has a handful of counts. The chain joins TRBV4-2 to TRBJ2-5; 9 nucleotides align to TRBD2. Losses at the gene ends were 0 bases for V and 1 base for J; bases not matched to a gene: 0. The CDR3 runs 15 residues. Germline CDR1 reads LGHNA; CDR2 reads YNFKEQ. Written as DNA, the CDR3 is TGTGCCAGCAGCCAAGAGCGGGGGGGCCAAGAGACCCAGTACTTC. As protein: CASSQERGGQETQYF.

The chain joins TRBV5-1 to TRBJ2-3, with a tentative D call TRBD2 (5 bases). V lost 0 bases and J 1 base, leaving 12 bases between the germline ends. Germline values: CDR1 SGHRS, CDR2 YFSETQ. The CDR3 contains 16 residues. Here the CDR3 reads CASSLGPGEGTDTQYF. The DNA of the CDR3 is TGCGCCAGCAGCTTGGGCCCCGGGGAAGGCACAGATACGCAGTATTTT. Full variable domain (outside the CDR3, taken from reference TRBV5-1 and TRBJ2-3): KAGVTQTPRYLIKTRGQQVTLSCSPISGHRSVSWYQQTPGQGLQFLFEYFSETQRNKGNFPGRFSGRQFSNSRSEMNVSTLELGDSALYLCASSLGPGEGTDTQYFGPGTRLTVL.

The V and J genes are TRBV5-1 and TRBJ1-6; D remains ambiguous. The V end was cut by 3 bases, the J end by 8 bases, with 15 bases between. CDR3 length equals 15 residues. The germline gives CDR1 SGHRS, CDR2 YFSETQ. Here the CDR3 reads CASSSLHDEDSPLHF. For the CDR3, the DNA is TGCGCCAGCAGCTCGTTACATGACGAGGATTCACCCCTCCACTTT.

This clone showed up just a few times. The genes are TRBV2 and TRBJ2-7, with 11 bases aligning to TRBD2. CDR3 length: 16 amino acids. The junction had 7 bases not matched to a gene; V was cut back by 1 base and J by 5 bases. CDR1 is SNHLY, CDR2 FYNNEI, per germline. The CDR3 spells CASSEDLAGGSDEQYV. CDR3 nucleotide sequence: TGTGCCAGCAGTGAAGACCTAGCGGGGGGTTCAGACGAGCAGTACGTC.

CDR3 nucleotides: TGTGCCACCAGGAGCTCGGATGGCTACACCTTC. Protein product: CATRSSDGYTF. V gene TRBV2 combines with J gene TRBJ1-2; D gene unclear. V was trimmed by 10 bases and J by 6 bases, leaving 12 bases between them. This CDR3 is built from 11 residues. Germline-derived CDR1 and CDR2 are SNHLY and FYNNEI. Together with reference TRBV2 and TRBJ1-2, the CDR3 gives the full variable domain: EPEVTQTPSHQVTQMGQEVILRCVPISNHLYFYWYRQILGQKVEFLVSFYNNEISEKSEIFDDQFSVERPDGSNFTLKIRSTKLEDSAMYFCATRSSDGYTFGSGTRLTVV.

Here the CDR3 DNA reads TGTGCCAGCAGCTTCGGGGATAACTATGGCTACACCTTC. Translated, it gives CASSFGDNYGYTF. The chain is built from TRBV7-9 and TRBJ1-2; D remains ambiguous. The CDR3 contains 13 residues. V shed 3 bases and J shed 1 base, with 6 bases lying between them. Germline V gene lookup returns CDR1 SEHNR and CDR2 FQNEAQ (reference sequence).

The chain joins TRBV30 to TRBJ1-6; 8 positions agree with TRBD1. The CDR3 has 14 residues. The trim removed 0 bases at V and 7 bases at J, leaving 2 bases unmatched. The germline V gene encodes CDR1 GTSNPN and CDR2 SVGIG (reference sequence). DNA for the CDR3: TGTGCCTGGAGTGTCAGGACAGGGAATTCACCCCTCCACTTT. Its translation: CAWSVRTGNSPLHF.

This rearrangement joins TRBV2 to TRBJ2-1; 10 nucleotides align to TRBD1. The CDR3 has 16 residues. Germline V gene lookup returns CDR1 SNHLY and CDR2 FYNNEI. The junction had 6 bases not matched to a gene; V was cut back by 1 base and J by 6 bases. This chain's CDR3 is CASSEGPGTGVNEQFF. In DNA, the CDR3 is TGTGCCAGCAGTGAAGGCCCCGGGACAGGGGTCAATGAGCAGTTCTTC.

This rearrangement joins TRBV7-2 to TRBJ1-5; D is undetermined. Trimming removed 2 bases from V and 5 bases from J, with 7 bases in between. CDR3 length equals 13 residues. Germline V CDR1 and CDR2: SGHTA, FQGNSA. CDR3 loop: CASSLLAYQPQHF. CDR3 in DNA: TGTGCCAGCAGCTTATTGGCTTATCAGCCCCAGCATTTT.

In this sample, this clone turned up many times. The chain has TRBV5-1 and TRBJ1-2, with 7 bases lining up with TRBD1. The germline V gene encodes CDR1 SGHRS and CDR2 YFSETQ. This CDR3 contains 15 residues. V dropped 0 bases and J dropped 5; count of bases not matched to a gene: 7. The CDR3 is CASSLGTGGIYGYTF. DNA for the CDR3: TGCGCCAGCAGCTTGGGGACAGGCGGAATTTATGGCTACACCTTC.

This chain links TRBV28 with TRBJ2-2, with D possibly matching TRBD2 (5 bases). Germline V gene lookup returns CDR1 MDHEN and CDR2 SYDVKM. CDR3 length equals 15 residues. The V and J ends lost 4 bases and 0 bases respectively, with 9 bases between them. CDR3 coding DNA: TGTGCCAGCAGTTCTCCGGGGACGAACACCGGGGAGCTGTTTTTT. Protein: CASSSPGTNTGELFF. The full variable domain, rest sourced from reference TRBV28 and TRBJ2-2, is DVKVTQSSRYLVKRTGEKVFLECVQDMDHENMFWYRQDPGLGLRLIYFSYDVKMKEKGDIPEGYSVSREKKERFSLILESASTNQTSMYLCASSSPGTNTGELFFGEGSRLTVL.

In this sample, this clone turned up a few times. The rearrangement links TRBV4-1 to TRBJ1-4; D is ambiguous. V lost 1 base and J lost 4, with 10 bases in between. The germline gives CDR1 MGHRA, CDR2 YSYEKL. CDR3 length: 15 residues. CDR3 loop: CASSQASQFNEKLFF. In nucleotides, the CDR3 is TGCGCCAGCAGCCAAGCCTCACAGTTTAATGAAAAACTGTTTTTT.

The chain is built from TRBV6-1 and TRBJ2-5; D perhaps matches TRBD2 (6 bases). Germline loops: CDR1 MNHNS, CDR2 SASEGT. Trimming pared 1 base from V and 0 bases from J, leaving 6 bases between. The CDR3 totals 14 residues. CDR3 nucleotide sequence: TGTGCCAGCAGTGAAGGGGACTACCAAGAGACCCAGTACTTC. It codes for CASSEGDYQETQYF.

The chain has TRBV18 and TRBJ2-7; 7 bases are a match to TRBD2. The J segment lost 6 bases and the V segment lost 3 bases, leaving 11 bases of the junction unmatched. CDR3 size: 15 residues. Germline values: CDR1 KGHSH, CDR2 LQKENI. For the CDR3, the DNA is TGTGCCAGCTCACCGGTCGTCGAACCGGGGGGCGAGCAGTACTTC. Protein product: CASSPVVEPGGEQYF.

This clone turned up a few times. The rearrangement links TRBV2 to TRBJ1-2; 11 bases are shared with TRBD1. J gave up 8 bases and V 8 bases, and 7 bases lay outside the gene matches. The CDR3 is 13 residues long. Germline loops: CDR1 SNHLY, CDR2 FYNNEI. For the CDR3, the DNA is TGTGCCAGCTTAGGACAGGGGGCAATGGGCTACACCTTC. Translation gives CASLGQGAMGYTF.

The chain combines TRBV6-6 with TRBJ1-2; 9 bases are a match to TRBD1. Unmatched junction bases numbered 11, after V lost 7 bases and J lost 8 bases. The CDR3 covers 14 residues. Germline CDR1 and CDR2: MNHNY and SVGAGI (reference sequence). The CDR3 region is CASNQNRGQDGYTF. The CDR3 coding sequence is TGTGCCAGCAACCAAAACAGGGGGCAGGACGGCTACACCTTC.

The count of this clone is one. This rearrangement joins TRBV5-6 to TRBJ2-7; 7 bases agree with TRBD1. CDR3 length equals 13 residues. With 4 bases clipped from V and 9 bases from J, the junction kept 10 bases outside the gene matches. The germline V gene encodes CDR1 SGHDT and CDR2 YYEEEE. As DNA, the CDR3 is TGTGCCAGCAGCCAAGGGACAGCATACAGGCAGTACGTC. Protein: CASSQGTAYRQYV.

This rearrangement joins TRBV4-1 to TRBJ2-1; TRBD2 agrees at 7 bases. The CDR3 spans 15 residues. Trimming at V came to 3 bases and at J to 1 base, leaving 3 bases not matched to a gene. Germline-derived CDR1 and CDR2 are MGHRA and YSYEKL. The CDR3 region is CASSHLAGSYNEQFF. Written as DNA, the CDR3 is TGCGCCAGCAGCCATTTAGCGGGTTCCTACAATGAGCAGTTCTTC.

The chain is built from TRBV30 and TRBJ1-2; D gene uncertain. CDR3 size: 15 residues. V was pared by 2 bases and J by 8 bases, with 21 bases between. The germline CDR1 and CDR2 sequences are GTSNPN and SVGIG (reference sequence). CDR3 residues: CAWSSLNSDSRGYTF. The CDR3 DNA follows: TGTGCCTGGAGTTCCCTAAATTCCGACTCCAGAGGCTACACCTTC.

The rearrangement joins TRBV28 to TRBJ2-3; 8 bases match TRBD2. The CDR3 spans 15 residues. Germline V gene data show CDR1 as MDHEN and CDR2 as SYDVKM. Losses at the gene ends were 5 bases for V and 9 bases for J; bases not matched to a gene: 13. The CDR3 coding sequence is TGTGCCAGCAGTCTCACGGGGGGACTAGTTAGCACGCAGTATTTT. It is translated as CASSLTGGLVSTQYF. The full variable domain, in which reference TRBV28 and TRBJ2-3 provide the parts outside the CDR3, is DVKVTQSSRYLVKRTGEKVFLECVQDMDHENMFWYRQDPGLGLRLIYFSYDVKMKEKGDIPEGYSVSREKKERFSLILESASTNQTSMYLCASSLTGGLVSTQYFGPGTRLTVL.

The CDR3 nucleotides are TGCGCCAGCAGCCCCTACAGGGGGCGGACCGGGGAGCTGTTTTTT. It specifies CASSPYRGRTGELFF. This sequence joins TRBV5-1 and TRBJ2-2; the match to TRBD1 covers 9 bases. The CDR3 runs 15 residues. Unmatched junction bases numbered 6, after V lost 4 bases and J lost 5 bases. Germline assignment: CDR1 SGHRS and CDR2 YFSETQ.

The genes are TRBV11-2 and TRBJ2-5; 13 nucleotides align to TRBD2. From germline, CDR1 is SGHAT and CDR2 FQNNGV. The length of the CDR3 is 15 residues. After removal of 5 bases from V and 5 bases from J, the junction contained 5 bases not matched to a gene. The CDR3 protein is CASSLGGLAGETQYF. In DNA form, the CDR3 reads TGTGCCAGCAGCCTAGGGGGACTAGCGGGGGAGACCCAGTACTTC.

This clone has more than one count but fewer than ten. This chain links TRBV5-6 with TRBJ2-5; TRBD1 is a possible D gene (6 bases). Germline CDR1 is SGHDT and CDR2 is YYEEEE. The germline V and J ends were trimmed by 0 bases and 5 bases, with 8 bases remaining between them. The CDR3 is 13 residues long. CDR3 DNA sequence: TGTGCCAGCAGCTTGGAGGGGGACGAGACCCAGTACTTC. Its protein product is CASSLEGDETQYF.

This chain links TRBV5-1 with TRBJ1-6; D is perhaps TRBD1 (6 bases). CDR3 size: 14 residues. Trimming took off 6 bases at V and 7 bases at J, with 14 bases between the two ends. Germline CDR1 SGHRS, CDR2 YFSETQ. The CDR3 reads CASTPGGGNSPLHF. In DNA form, the CDR3 reads TGCGCCAGCACCCCCGGCGGGGGCAATTCACCCCTCCACTTT.

The V gene is TRBV9, the J gene TRBJ2-6, with TRBD1 matching 11 bases. The junction had 11 bases not matched to a gene; V was cut back by 4 bases and J by 2 bases. This CDR3 has 19 residues. Germline V gene data show CDR1 as SGDLS and CDR2 as YYNGEE. The CDR3 DNA reads TGTGCCAGCAGCACCCGGACAGGGGGCGATTTTGCTGGGGCCAACGTCCTGACTTTC. It codes for CASSTRTGGDFAGANVLTF.